The 25 T cell receptor beta chains given below trace back to one sample, sequenced in a study of cytomegalovirus exposure and HLA in healthy donors. The primer mix had 60 Vbeta and 13 Jbeta primers. Profiled with immunoSEQ multiplex PCR; TCRdb holds only in-frame clones, not every one. This table holds fewer than 110,000 clones, roughly 66% found once. The source material was PBMCs. All receptors derive from a woman aged 45-59 years in good health and CMV-seronegative.

The rearrangement links TRBV11-2 to TRBJ2-7, with 8 bases aligning to TRBD2. The V segment lost 2 bases and the J segment 4 bases; nucleotides outside the gene matches: 4. The germline CDR1 and CDR2 sequences are SGHAT and FQNNGV. The CDR3 has 14 residues. CDR3 in DNA: TGTGCCAGCAGCTTACAACTAGCGGAGTACGAGCAGTACTTC. It translates to CASSLQLAEYEQYF. Full variable domain (outside the CDR3, taken from reference TRBV11-2 and TRBJ2-7): EAGVAQSPRYKIIEKRQSVAFWCNPISGHATLYWYQQILGQGPKLLIQFQNNGVVDDSQLPKDRFSAERLKGVDSTLKIQPAKLEDSAVYLCASSLQLAEYEQYFGPGTRLTVT.

The V and J genes are TRBV25-1 and TRBJ2-1; 7 bases fit TRBD1. CDR1 is MGHDK and CDR2 is SYGVNS in the germline V gene. The CDR3 sequence is 15 residues long. Trimming took 1 base from V and 3 from J; bases not matched to a gene: 3. CDR3 sequence reads: CASSELDRDYNEQFF. The CDR3 DNA follows: TGTGCCAGCAGTGAATTAGACAGGGACTACAATGAGCAGTTCTTC. Using reference TRBV25-1 and TRBJ2-1 for the parts outside the CDR3, the full variable domain is EADIYQTPRYLVIGTGKKITLECSQTMGHDKMYWYQQDPGMELHLIHYSYGVNSTEKGDLSSESTVSRIRTEHFPLTLESARPSHTSQYLCASSELDRDYNEQFFGPGTRLTVL.

The chain is built from TRBV6-1 and TRBJ2-1; possibly TRBD2 for D (7 bases). V gave up 6 bases and J gave up 5 bases, with 14 bases separating them. The germline V gene encodes CDR1 MNHNS and CDR2 SASEGT. The CDR3 length is 14 residues. The CDR3 DNA is TGTGCCAGCAGATCGGGGGGCGCAAACAATGAGCAGTTCTTC. Amino acid sequence: CASRSGGANNEQFF.

This sequence joins TRBV27 and TRBJ1-2; TRBD1 might be the D (5 bases). The V end was cut by 0 bases, the J end by 7 bases, with 15 bases between. Germline V gives CDR1 MNHEY, CDR2 SMNVEV (reference sequence). This CDR3 is built from 15 residues. CDR3 nucleotide sequence: TGTGCCAGCAGTTTATCGTTATTTCAGGGCGGTGGCTACACCTTC. Translated, it gives CASSLSLFQGGGYTF.

V and J are TRBV27 and TRBJ2-7; 8 nucleotides align to TRBD1. The germline V gene encodes CDR1 MNHEY and CDR2 SMNVEV (reference sequence). V trimming: 3 bases; J trimming: 6 bases; junction bases outside the gene matches: 7. There are 14 residues in the CDR3. CDR3 sequence reads: CASSLARGLGEQYF. The CDR3 nucleotides are TGTGCCAGCAGTTTGGCCAGGGGGCTGGGCGAGCAGTACTTC.

Comment on this clone: The germline gene is not matched at one end of the junction; a read error may be the cause. The chain has TRBV30 and TRBJ1-5; the D gene is possibly TRBD1 (6 bases). The CDR3 spans 13 residues. Germline V gene lookup returns CDR1 GTSNPN and CDR2 SVGIG (reference sequence). The CDR3 region is CAWRGAGNQPRHF. The CDR3, as DNA: TGTGCCTGGAGGGGGGCCGGGAATCAGCCCCGGCATTTT.

V is TRBV28 and J is TRBJ2-7; 8 nucleotides line up with TRBD2. The CDR3 extends over 18 amino acids. Trimming took 5 bases from V and 2 from J; bases not matched to a gene: 17. Germline V gene data show CDR1 as MDHEN and CDR2 as SYDVKM. The CDR3 bases are TGTGCCAGCAGTGAGAGCCCGGGACTAGGATCCCAGGCCTACGAGCAGTACTTC. Its translation: CASSESPGLGSQAYEQYF.

This clone was picked up a small number of times. J is TRBJ2-3 and V is TRBV6-5; a weak D match, TRBD1 (5 bases). The CDR3 is 14 amino acids. Germline CDR1 is MNHEY and CDR2 is SVGAGI. Between the trimmed V and J ends, which lost 0 bases and 5 bases, there was a span of 9 bases. The CDR3 nucleotides read TGTGCCAGCAGTTACTCAGGGGATGGAGATACGCAGTATTTT. This encodes CASSYSGDGDTQYF.

The DNA for the CDR3 is TGTGCCAGCAGCACCGACAGAAATCAGCCCCAGCATTTT. As protein: CASSTDRNQPQHF. J is TRBJ1-5 and V is TRBV28; D might be TRBD1 (5 bases). Trimming took off 6 bases at V and 4 bases at J, with 10 bases between the two ends. Per the germline V gene, CDR1 is MDHEN and CDR2 is SYDVKM. The CDR3 extends over 13 amino acids. Filled out from reference TRBV28 and TRBJ1-5, the complete variable domain reads DVKVTQSSRYLVKRTGEKVFLECVQDMDHENMFWYRQDPGLGLRLIYFSYDVKMKEKGDIPEGYSVSREKKERFSLILESASTNQTSMYLCASSTDRNQPQHFGDGTRLSIL.

The rearrangement joins TRBV4-1 to TRBJ2-7, with 9 bases matching TRBD2. The CDR3 runs to 15 residues. Germline assignment: CDR1 MGHRA and CDR2 YSYEKL. V dropped 3 bases and J dropped 2; count of bases not matched to a gene: 5. The CDR3 protein is CASSQISGGTYEQYF. DNA for the CDR3: TGCGCCAGCAGCCAGATTAGCGGGGGAACCTACGAGCAGTACTTC.

This sequence joins TRBV5-1 and TRBJ2-3; 7 nucleotides align to TRBD1. Germline-derived CDR1 and CDR2 are SGHRS and YFSETQ. This CDR3 contains 16 residues. V trimming: 0 bases; J trimming: 2 bases; junction bases outside the gene matches: 6. The CDR3 nucleotides read TGCGCCAGCAGCTTGGGGGGGACAGTAGACACAGATACGCAGTATTTT. It yields the protein CASSLGGTVDTDTQYF.

The chain links TRBV7-9 to TRBJ1-5; no clear D. CDR1 SEHNR and CDR2 FQNEAQ come from the germline V gene (reference sequence). This CDR3 is built from 15 residues. The V end was cut by 5 bases, the J end by 0 bases, with 11 bases between. CDR3 sequence reads: CASSLVGDSNQPQHF. The CDR3 DNA reads as TGTGCCAGCAGCCTAGTCGGGGATAGCAATCAGCCCCAGCATTTT. The full variable domain, rest sourced from reference TRBV7-9 and TRBJ1-5, is DTGVSQNPRHKITKRGQNVTFRCDPISEHNRLYWYRQTLGQGPEFLTYFQNEAQLEKSRLLSDRFSAERPKGSFSTLEIQRTEQGDSAMYLCASSLVGDSNQPQHFGDGTRLSIL.

The chain combines TRBV11-2 with TRBJ2-3; D ambiguous. V lost 5 bases and J 1 base, leaving 16 bases between the germline ends. The CDR3 length is 16 residues. The germline V gene has CDR1 SGHAT and CDR2 FQNNGV. The CDR3 DNA reads TGTGCCAGCAGCCCACGTGGTAGCTTGGGCACAGATACGCAGTATTTT. It codes for CASSPRGSLGTDTQYF.

V gene TRBV7-8 combines with J gene TRBJ2-3; 7 bases fit TRBD2. This CDR3 is 15 amino acids long. The V segment lost 0 bases and the J segment 5 bases; nucleotides outside the gene matches: 5. Germline CDR1 and CDR2: SGHVS and FQNEAQ. CDR3 in amino acids: CASSLAGGTLDTQYF. The DNA for the CDR3 is TGTGCCAGCAGCTTAGCGGGAGGGACGTTAGATACGCAGTATTTT.

The V and J genes are TRBV19 and TRBJ1-2; D is unresolved. This CDR3 has 13 amino acids. Trimming shortened V by 4 bases and J by 4 bases, and 10 bases separated the two germline ends. Germline V gene sequence: CDR1 LNHDA, CDR2 SQIVND (reference sequence). Here the CDR3 DNA reads TGTGCCAGTAGTAGGAGTGGGTCCTATGGCTACACCTTC. Translation gives CASSRSGSYGYTF.

DNA of the CDR3: TGTGCCAGCAGTTCGGGGGGGGAGACCCAGTACTTC. It translates to CASSSGGETQYF. The rearrangement joins TRBV7-2 to TRBJ2-5, with 8 bases matching TRBD2. Trimming removed 6 bases from V and 5 bases from J; junction bases left unmatched: 2. Germline CDR1 SGHTA, CDR2 FQGNSA. CDR3 length equals 12 residues.

The chain carries TRBV16 and TRBJ2-2, with D possibly TRBD1 on 5 matching bases. Germline assignment: CDR1 KGHSY and CDR2 FQNENV. Trimming took off 3 bases at V and 3 bases at J, with 8 bases between the two ends. The CDR3 sequence is 14 residues long. The chain's CDR3 is CASSQLQDTGELFF. The DNA of the CDR3 is TGTGCCAGCAGCCAGTTACAGGACACCGGGGAGCTGTTTTTT.

For this clone: In the same sample, other DNA sequences code for this CDR3. The chain carries TRBV5-1 and TRBJ2-5; no clear D. With 0 bases removed from V and 2 bases from J, the gap between germline ends came to 11 bases. CDR3 length: 15 amino acids. Germline V gives CDR1 SGHRS, CDR2 YFSETQ. This CDR3 reads CASSLGGGQQETQYF. In DNA, the CDR3 is TGCGCCAGCAGCTTGGGCGGTGGTCAGCAAGAGACCCAGTACTTC. Combining the CDR3 with reference TRBV5-1 and TRBJ2-5 gives the whole variable domain KAGVTQTPRYLIKTRGQQVTLSCSPISGHRSVSWYQQTPGQGLQFLFEYFSETQRNKGNFPGRFSGRQFSNSRSEMNVSTLELGDSALYLCASSLGGGQQETQYFGPGTRLLVL.

This chain joins TRBV7-9 and TRBJ2-1; weak D call: TRBD1 (5 bases). Germline V gene data show CDR1 as SEHNR and CDR2 as FQNEAQ (reference sequence). V dropped 5 bases and J dropped 7 bases, with 12 bases sitting between them. CDR3 size: 13 residues. CDR3 sequence reads: CASSVSTANEQFF. The CDR3 region has the DNA TGTGCCAGCAGCGTCTCGACAGCGAATGAGCAGTTCTTC.

The genes are TRBV7-9 and TRBJ2-7, with 11 nucleotides matching TRBD2. The CDR3 is 16 residues long. Losses at the gene ends were 3 bases for V and 0 bases for J; bases not matched to a gene: 4. Germline CDR1 and CDR2: SEHNR and FQNEAQ (reference sequence). The DNA for the CDR3 is TGTGCCAGCAGCTTCTCTAGCGGGAGGTTCTCCTACGAGCAGTACTTC. It codes for CASSFSSGRFSYEQYF.

V gene TRBV7-2 combines with J gene TRBJ2-1; 7 bases agree with TRBD2. Germline CDR1 reads SGHTA; CDR2 reads FQGNSA. This CDR3 is 18 amino acids long. V gave up 3 bases and J gave up 4 bases; unmatched junction bases: 15. The CDR3 sequence: CASSFRMSLTSMYNEQFF. CDR3 DNA: TGTGCCAGCAGCTTCCGCATGAGCCTGACTAGCATGTACAATGAGCAGTTCTTC.

This clone was found once. The sample holds other DNA sequences that translate to the same CDR3. V gene TRBV5-1 combines with J gene TRBJ2-5; TRBD2 matches 9 bases. This CDR3 spans 15 amino acids. From germline, CDR1 is SGHRS and CDR2 YFSETQ. With 0 bases clipped from V and 2 bases from J, the junction kept 2 bases outside the gene matches. The CDR3 nucleotides read TGCGCCAGCAGCTTGGTGAGCGGGGGGCAAGAGACCCAGTACTTC. It codes for CASSLVSGGQETQYF.

This clone was seen once. The gene calls are TRBV30 and TRBJ1-6, with 9 bases matching TRBD1. The J segment lost 9 bases and the V segment lost 8 bases, leaving 8 bases of the junction unmatched. Germline values: CDR1 GTSNPN, CDR2 SVGIG (reference sequence). CDR3 length: 13 amino acids. Here the CDR3 DNA reads TGTGCCGGCGCGGGACAGGGAAGTTCACCCCTCCACTTT. The encoded protein is CAGAGQGSSPLHF.

This clone was observed a handful of times. A junction end diverges from the germline sequence, so it may reflect a read error. This chain uses TRBV7-9 with TRBJ2-7; no clear D gene. Germline-derived CDR1 and CDR2 are SEHNR and FQNEAQ (reference sequence). This CDR3 comprises 12 residues. The DNA for the CDR3 is TGTGCCAGCAGCTTTGCGGCAGCTAGGTTTGACTTC. Translating it yields CASSFAAARFDF.

The chain employs TRBV7-9 and TRBJ2-7; the D is unclear. Deletions cut 2 bases from V and 1 base from J, with 9 bases between. Germline V gives CDR1 SEHNR, CDR2 FQNEAQ (reference sequence). This CDR3 comprises 14 residues. The CDR3 reads CASSLSQSSYEQYF. CDR3 DNA sequence: TGTGCCAGCAGCTTATCGCAGTCGTCCTACGAGCAGTACTTC.